A single sample gave rise to the 27 T cell receptor beta chains below, sequenced in a study of T cells in narcolepsy. Profiled with immunoSEQ multiplex PCR; TCRdb holds only in-frame clones, not every one. Found here are around 32,000 clones, roughly 83% of them singletons; the top ten hold 1.1%. Input material: CD45RA- memory CD4+ T cells from PBMCs. The receptors derive from a human donor with narcolepsy.

This chain uses TRBV20-1 with TRBJ1-3; D not resolved. Germline V gives CDR1 DFQATT, CDR2 SNEGSKA (reference sequence). This CDR3 region has 11 residues. The V end was cut by 7 bases, the J end by 3 bases, with 7 bases between. The CDR3 sequence is CSGTLGNTIYF. CDR3 bases: TGCAGTGGAACCCTTGGAAACACCATATATTTT.

The chain employs TRBV7-8 and TRBJ2-7; 10 bases line up with TRBD2. Trimming removed 1 base from V and 3 bases from J; junction bases left unmatched: 6. The germline V gene has CDR1 SGHVS and CDR2 FQNEAQ. The CDR3 runs 16 residues. This CDR3 reads CASSLGLAGVIYEQYF. CDR3 coding DNA: TGTGCCAGCAGCTTAGGGCTAGCGGGAGTGATCTACGAGCAGTACTTC.

The chain carries TRBV7-9 and TRBJ1-1, with D tentatively TRBD1 (5 bases). V lost 6 bases to trimming and J lost 1 base, with 12 bases between them. Germline V gives CDR1 SEHNR, CDR2 FQNEAQ (reference sequence). The CDR3 runs 14 residues. CDR3 amino acids: CASRLGQTNTEAFF. The CDR3 DNA follows: TGTGCCAGCAGATTGGGGCAGACGAACACTGAAGCTTTCTTT. The full variable domain, completed using reference TRBV7-9 and TRBJ1-1, is DTGVSQNPRHKITKRGQNVTFRCDPISEHNRLYWYRQTLGQGPEFLTYFQNEAQLEKSRLLSDRFSAERPKGSFSTLEIQRTEQGDSAMYLCASRLGQTNTEAFFGQGTRLTVV.

DNA of the CDR3: TGTGCCAGCAGCTTGAAACTGAACACTGAAGCTTTCTTT. It yields the protein CASSLKLNTEAFF. The chain employs TRBV11-2 and TRBJ1-1; unclear D gene. The CDR3 spans 13 residues. The germline V and J ends were trimmed by 3 bases and 0 bases, with 5 bases remaining between them. Germline V CDR1 and CDR2: SGHAT, FQNNGV.

This clone was picked up a small number of times. The rearrangement joins TRBV5-1 to TRBJ2-7, with 11 bases matching TRBD2. In germline, CDR1 is SGHRS, CDR2 YFSETQ. J lost 3 bases, V lost 4 bases, and 12 bases had no gene match. The CDR3 has 17 amino acids. CDR3 protein: CASSPAVAGGRGYEQYF. In DNA, the CDR3 is TGCGCCAGCAGCCCCGCGGTAGCGGGAGGGAGGGGCTACGAGCAGTACTTC.

V gene TRBV6-6 combines with J gene TRBJ1-1; D may be TRBD1 (6 bases). V was shortened by 4 bases and J by 2 bases, with 14 bases between the two germline ends. The CDR3 extends over 15 amino acids. Germline values: CDR1 MNHNY, CDR2 SVGAGI (reference sequence). CDR3 in DNA: TGTGCCAGCAGTTGGGCTTTAGGGGGAAACACTGAAGCTTTCTTT. Its protein is CASSWALGGNTEAFF.

As regards this clone: Since the CDR3 does not end with the conserved phenylalanine or tryptophan, this likely comes from a read error. The rearrangement links TRBV6-6 to TRBJ1-1; TRBD1 matches 9 bases. V trimming: 6 bases; J trimming: 5 bases; junction bases outside the gene matches: 7. CDR3 length: 14 amino acids. Germline CDR1 reads MNHNY; CDR2 reads SVGAGI (reference sequence). The CDR3 region has the DNA TGTGCCAGCAGCGAAGGGACAGGGAAGACTGAAGCTTTCCTT. This gives the protein CASSEGTGKTEAFL.

The genes are TRBV6-1 and TRBJ2-7, with no clear D. With 3 bases removed from V and 1 base from J, the gap between germline ends came to 10 bases. Per germline, CDR1 MNHNS and CDR2 SASEGT. The CDR3 runs 14 residues. CDR3: CASSDPRSSYEQYF. The DNA for the CDR3 is TGTGCCAGCAGTGACCCGCGGAGTTCCTACGAGCAGTACTTC.

This clone was detected a few times. V and J are TRBV4-2 and TRBJ1-3, with 7 nucleotides matching TRBD1. Germline V gene lookup returns CDR1 LGHNA and CDR2 YNFKEQ. V was pared by 0 bases and J by 0 bases, with 14 bases of the junction left unmatched. CDR3 length equals 20 residues. The CDR3 reads CASSQELARQGPNSGNTIYF. CDR3 nucleotide sequence: TGTGCCAGCAGCCAAGAACTAGCGAGACAGGGCCCCAACTCTGGAAACACCATATATTTT.

The chain joins TRBV9 to TRBJ1-1; D is unresolved. Germline V CDR1 and CDR2: SGDLS, YYNGEE. The CDR3 covers 18 residues. V was cut by 3 bases and J by 3 bases, with 24 bases left in between. In DNA form, the CDR3 reads TGTGCCAGCAGCGCAACCCCGTCCTTGAGAACTGGGGACACTGAAGCTTTCTTT. Its translation: CASSATPSLRTGDTEAFF. The whole variable domain, remainder taken from reference TRBV9 and TRBJ1-1, is DSGVTQTPKHLITATGQRVTLRCSPRSGDLSVYWYQQSLDQGLQFLIQYYNGEERAKGNILERFSAQQFPDLHSELNLSSLELGDSALYFCASSATPSLRTGDTEAFFGQGTRLTVV.

The chain links TRBV6-5 to TRBJ1-2, with D possibly matching TRBD1 (5 bases). The CDR3 is 15 residues long. Trimming left V 5 bases short and J 8 bases short, with 21 bases between. CDR1 MNHEY and CDR2 SVGAGI come from the germline V gene. CDR3: CASSTPIGTTKGYTF. The DNA for the CDR3 is TGTGCCAGCAGTACCCCAATCGGGACCACGAAAGGCTACACCTTC.

The chain couples TRBV9 to TRBJ1-2, with 7 nucleotides matching TRBD1. The CDR3 loop spans 14 amino acids. Germline V gene sequence: CDR1 SGDLS, CDR2 YYNGEE. V lost 0 bases and J lost 7; bases outside the gene matches: 6. DNA for the CDR3: TGTGCCAGCAGCGTAGTGACAGGGTCTGGTGGCTACACCTTC. Residues: CASSVVTGSGGYTF.

Details on this clone: At one of its ends the junction is not consistent with the germline gene, which may arise from a read error. The chain couples TRBV12-5 to TRBJ2-1; the D is unclear. The CDR3 totals 17 residues. Germline lookup yields CDR1 LGHNT and CDR2 FRNRAP. CDR3 region: CASGLVGAQASYNEQFF. In DNA, the CDR3 is TGTGCTAGTGGATTGGTTGGAGCCCAAGCGTCCTACAATGAGCAGTTCTTC.

This chain uses TRBV5-1 with TRBJ2-5; 8 nucleotides line up with TRBD1. The J call may be in error: the DNA end matches TRBJ2-7 better. The germline CDR1 and CDR2 sequences are SGHRS and YFSETQ. The CDR3 is 15 residues long. CDR3 sequence (DNA): TGCGCCAGCAGCTTGGCCGGGACAGGACTTCGCGAGCAGTACTTC. Translating gives CASSLAGTGLREQYF.

The rearrangement links TRBV30 to TRBJ2-3; D remains ambiguous. With 2 bases removed from V and 5 bases from J, the gap between germline ends came to 11 bases. The CDR3 runs to 13 residues. In germline, CDR1 is GTSNPN, CDR2 SVGIG (reference sequence). The chain's CDR3 is CAWSRRREDTQYF. Here the CDR3 DNA reads TGTGCCTGGAGTCGACGAAGGGAAGATACGCAGTATTTT.

The rearrangement joins TRBV14 to TRBJ2-1; D is undetermined. The CDR3 has 14 residues. The V gene's germline CDR1 is SGHDN and CDR2 FVKESK. With 1 base removed from V and 4 bases from J, the gap between germline ends came to 8 bases. The CDR3 here is CASSQVIVYNEQFF. The CDR3 coding sequence is TGTGCCAGCAGCCAAGTAATAGTATACAATGAGCAGTTCTTC. Complete variable domain (other parts from reference TRBV14 and TRBJ2-1): EAGVTQFPSHSVIEKGQTVTLRCDPISGHDNLYWYRRVMGKEIKFLLHFVKESKQDESGMPNNRFLAERTGGTYSTLKVQPAELEDSGVYFCASSQVIVYNEQFFGPGTRLTVL.

The chain links TRBV19 to TRBJ2-7; no firm D call. In germline, CDR1 is LNHDA, CDR2 SQIVND (reference sequence). Trimming removed 4 bases at V and 2 bases at J, with 9 bases between. CDR3 size: 13 residues. For the CDR3, the DNA is TGTGCCAGTAGTACGACCCCTGCCTACGAGCAGTACTTC. It is translated as CASSTTPAYEQYF.

The chain couples TRBV5-8 to TRBJ2-7; 7 positions match TRBD1. The J segment lost 3 bases and the V segment lost 0 bases, leaving 3 bases of the junction unmatched. CDR3 length equals 14 residues. CDR1 is SGHTS and CDR2 is YDEGEE in the germline V gene. For the CDR3, the DNA is TGTGCCAGCAGCTTGGGGCAGGGGGTCTACGAGCAGTACTTC. Protein: CASSLGQGVYEQYF.

V usage is TRBV30 and J usage is TRBJ2-1; possible D gene TRBD2, 6 bases. V lost 3 bases and J lost 9, with 9 bases in between. The CDR3 is 11 amino acids. Germline CDR1 GTSNPN, CDR2 SVGIG (reference sequence). The chain's CDR3 is CAWSGSVEQFF. The CDR3 DNA reads TGTGCCTGGAGCGGGAGTGTTGAGCAGTTCTTC.

This chain uses TRBV13 with TRBJ1-1; unclear D gene. CDR1 and CDR2 (germline): PRHDT, FYEKMQ (reference sequence). The CDR3 runs 13 residues. The V and J ends lost 4 bases and 1 base respectively, with 7 bases between them. CDR3 protein: CASSSHANTEAFF. The CDR3 bases are TGTGCCAGCAGCTCACACGCGAACACTGAAGCTTTCTTT. The whole variable domain, filled in from reference TRBV13 and TRBJ1-1, reads AAGVIQSPRHLIKEKRETATLKCYPIPRHDTVYWYQQGPGQDPQFLISFYEKMQSDKGSIPDRFSAQQFSDYHSELNMSSLELGDSALYFCASSSHANTEAFFGQGTRLTVV.

About this clone: Here the CDR3 omits its conserved ending phenylalanine or tryptophan, so a read error is the likely source. This chain uses TRBV19 with TRBJ1-1, with TRBD1 as a possible D gene (6 bases). V dropped 5 bases and J dropped 1 base, with 11 bases sitting between them. This CDR3 has 14 residues. CDR1 is LNHDA, CDR2 SQIVND, per germline (reference sequence). DNA of the CDR3: TGTGCCAGTAGTCCGGGACACCAGAACACTGAAGCTTTCTCT. Translated: CASSPGHQNTEAFS.

The table lists this clone with a few counts. This sequence joins TRBV11-2 and TRBJ2-7; tentative D call: TRBD1 (6 bases). V lost 2 bases and J 2 bases, leaving 10 bases between the germline ends. The CDR3 loop spans 14 amino acids. CDR1 and CDR2 (germline): SGHAT, FQNNGV. The CDR3 DNA follows: TGTGCCAGCAGCTTAAAAACAGGGACCTACGAGCAGTACTTC. Translating gives CASSLKTGTYEQYF.

This chain links TRBV30 with TRBJ2-7, with 14 bases matching TRBD2. V lost 0 bases and J lost 5; bases outside the gene matches: 3. The CDR3 totals 15 residues. The germline V gene has CDR1 GTSNPN and CDR2 SVGIG (reference sequence). The CDR3 DNA follows: TGTGCCTGGAGTGTCGGGACTAGCGGGAGAAACGAGCAGTACTTC. Its protein is CAWSVGTSGRNEQYF.

J is TRBJ1-1 and V is TRBV2; no clear D. The CDR3 is 12 residues long. Trimming removed 1 base at V and 10 bases at J, with 10 bases between. Germline CDR1 and CDR2: SNHLY and FYNNEI. As DNA, the CDR3 is TGTGCCAGCAGTGAAGTCAGGATGGGAGCTTTCTTT. Residues: CASSEVRMGAFF.

On this clone: A junction end diverges from the germline sequence, so it may reflect a read error. The chain links TRBV7-2 to TRBJ2-7; 7 bases agree with TRBD2. CDR3 length: 18 residues. The germline V gene has CDR1 SGHTA and CDR2 FQGNSA. The CDR3 nucleotides read TGTGCCAGCAGCCCAATTGGCTTAAGCGGGACCTCGGCCTACGAGCAGTGCTTC. This encodes CASSPIGLSGTSAYEQCF.

The gene calls are TRBV5-4 and TRBJ2-7; D gene unclear. V dropped 0 bases and J dropped 3 bases, with 4 bases sitting between them. Per the germline V gene, CDR1 is SGHNT and CDR2 is YYREEE (reference sequence). The CDR3 totals 12 residues. This chain's CDR3 is CASSLADYEQYF. The DNA for the CDR3 is TGTGCCAGCAGCTTGGCAGACTACGAGCAGTACTTC.

This sequence joins TRBV7-9 and TRBJ2-1, with unresolved D. The V end lost 4 bases, the J end lost 8 bases, and 12 bases lay between the germline ends. Germline V CDR1 and CDR2: SEHNR, FQNEAQ (reference sequence). The CDR3 is made up of 13 amino acids. CDR3 DNA sequence: TGTGCCAGCAGCTCTGGGATGGACGATGAGCAGTTCTTC. Protein: CASSSGMDDEQFF.